This entry lists 15 T cell receptor beta chains sequenced from one sample in a study of blood T cell repertoires in COVID-19. Repertoires were generated with immunoSEQ multiplex PCR, while TCRdb's copy carries only in-frame clones and drops some. The sample consists of about 120,000 clones, 85% to 90% of them appearing once. Sequencing was carried out using peripheral blood. These receptors came from a man older than 75 with acute or convalescent COVID-19.

A single count supports this clone. This sequence joins TRBV5-8 and TRBJ1-5, with D possibly matching TRBD1 (5 bases). V dropped 2 bases and J dropped 1 base, with 7 bases sitting between them. Germline-derived CDR1 and CDR2 are SGHTS and YDEGEE. The CDR3 totals 14 residues. The CDR3 region is CASSFRGSNQPQHF. Here the CDR3 DNA reads TGTGCCAGCAGCTTTCGGGGGAGCAATCAGCCCCAGCATTTT.

This clone was counted a single time. The sample carries other DNA sequences with the same CDR3. The V and J genes are TRBV9 and TRBJ1-1; D gene ambiguous. V was shortened by 4 bases and J by 5 bases, with 12 bases between the two germline ends. CDR1 and CDR2 (germline): SGDLS, YYNGEE. The CDR3 contains 13 residues. The CDR3 DNA sequence: TGTGCCAGCAGCCCCCGGACTGGGACTGAAGCTTTCTTT. Translating gives CASSPRTGTEAFF.

The chain employs TRBV4-3 and TRBJ2-6; D might be TRBD2 (6 bases). In germline, CDR1 is LGHNA, CDR2 YSLEER. V was shortened by 0 bases and J by 0 bases, with 12 bases between the two germline ends. The CDR3 is 18 amino acids. Here the CDR3 reads CASSQDEKRVSGANVLTF. The DNA for the CDR3 is TGCGCCAGCAGCCAAGATGAGAAGCGGGTCTCTGGGGCCAACGTCCTGACTTTC.

The V gene is TRBV9, the J gene TRBJ2-7, with D perhaps TRBD2 (5 bases). The V gene's germline CDR1 is SGDLS and CDR2 YYNGEE. The CDR3 runs 15 residues. The V gene lost 0 bases and the J gene lost 0 bases, with 10 bases spanning the gap. CDR3 DNA sequence: TGTGCCAGCAGCGTAGGAGATACTAGCTCCTACGAGCAGTACTTC. Residues: CASSVGDTSSYEQYF.

V is TRBV30 and J is TRBJ1-2; 10 bases line up with TRBD1. The germline gives CDR1 GTSNPN, CDR2 SVGIG (reference sequence). The CDR3 contains 14 residues. J was trimmed by 8 bases and V by 0 bases; bases with no gene match: 6. The CDR3 region is CAWSVGTGVVGYTF. The CDR3 region has the DNA TGTGCCTGGAGTGTTGGGACAGGGGTAGTCGGCTACACCTTC.

In the case of this clone: The same CDR3 is also encoded by other DNA sequences in this sample. The chain recombines TRBV5-6 with TRBJ2-7, with a tentative D call TRBD2 (6 bases). The CDR3 totals 13 residues. Germline V CDR1 and CDR2: SGHDT, YYEEEE. V gave up 0 bases and J gave up 5 bases, with 9 bases separating them. The CDR3 region is CASSLVGGNEQYF. The CDR3 DNA reads as TGTGCCAGCAGCTTGGTCGGAGGGAACGAGCAGTACTTC.

This chain uses TRBV9 with TRBJ2-2; no firm D call. This CDR3 region has 15 residues. V was clipped by 0 bases and J by 1 base, with 7 bases between them. From germline, CDR1 is SGDLS and CDR2 YYNGEE. The CDR3 spells CASSVGGGNTGELFF. CDR3 sequence (DNA): TGTGCCAGCAGCGTAGGAGGCGGGAACACCGGGGAGCTGTTTTTT. The full variable domain, rest sourced from reference TRBV9 and TRBJ2-2, is DSGVTQTPKHLITATGQRVTLRCSPRSGDLSVYWYQQSLDQGLQFLIQYYNGEERAKGNILERFSAQQFPDLHSELNLSSLELGDSALYFCASSVGGGNTGELFFGEGSRLTVL.

V usage is TRBV2 and J usage is TRBJ2-7, with D unclear. The CDR3 spans 13 residues. Germline CDR1 and CDR2: SNHLY and FYNNEI. Between the trimmed V and J ends, which lost 6 bases and 4 bases, there was a span of 13 bases. CDR3 loop: CASRIDTSYEQYF. In DNA form, the CDR3 reads TGTGCCAGCAGAATCGACACCTCATACGAGCAGTACTTC.

The chain combines TRBV30 with TRBJ1-5; D not certain. The CDR3 is 13 residues long. V lost 0 bases, J lost 6 bases, and 9 bases lay in between. CDR1 is GTSNPN and CDR2 is SVGIG in the germline V gene (reference sequence). The CDR3 nucleotides read TGTGCCTGGAGTGTACGCGATGCTCAGCCCCAGCATTTT. It translates to CAWSVRDAQPQHF.

CDR3 residues: CASSPPDSNYGYTF. As DNA, the CDR3 is TGTGCCAGCAGCCCGCCTGACAGCAACTATGGCTACACCTTC. The rearrangement joins TRBV3-1 (or the pseudogene TRBV3-2) to TRBJ1-2; D might be TRBD1 (5 bases). Germline lookup yields CDR1 LGHDT and CDR2 YNNKEL (reference sequence). The CDR3 sequence is 14 residues long. Trimming took off 4 bases at V and 2 bases at J, with 11 bases between the two ends.

This clone is a singleton in its sample. Written as DNA, the CDR3 is TGTGCCAGCAGTGATCTCAGGAATGAGCAGTTCTTC. Protein sequence: CASSDLRNEQFF. The V and J genes are TRBV2 and TRBJ2-1; unclear D gene. Germline V CDR1 and CDR2: SNHLY, FYNNEI. The CDR3 has 12 residues. The V and J ends lost 3 bases and 7 bases respectively, with 7 bases between them.

J is TRBJ1-5 and V is TRBV7-9; no firm D call. Trimming removed 4 bases at V and 7 bases at J, with 8 bases between. CDR1 is SEHNR and CDR2 is FQNEAQ in the germline V gene (reference sequence). CDR3 length: 12 residues. The CDR3 spells CASSYGPQPQHF. CDR3 bases: TGTGCCAGCAGCTACGGTCCACAGCCCCAGCATTTT.

The chain is built from TRBV6-5 and TRBJ2-7; TRBD2 matches 8 bases. The CDR3 sequence is 14 residues long. The germline V gene has CDR1 MNHEY and CDR2 SVGAGI. After removal of 0 bases from V and 4 bases from J, the junction contained 2 bases not matched to a gene. The CDR3 region is CASSYSGGRYEQYF. The CDR3, as DNA: TGTGCCAGCAGTTACTCCGGCGGGAGGTACGAGCAGTACTTC.

This chain joins TRBV6-5 and TRBJ1-3, with TRBD1 matching over 7 bases. The ends lost 3 bases at V and 5 bases at J; junction bases unmatched: 10. Looked up from germline, CDR1 is MNHEY and CDR2 is SVGAGI. The CDR3 is 16 residues long. As DNA, the CDR3 is TGTGCCAGCAGTTATTCGGACAGGCTGGGGAGAAACACCATATATTTT. This sequence encodes CASSYSDRLGRNTIYF.

The rearrangement uses TRBV7-2 and TRBJ2-2; TRBD1 is a possible D gene (5 bases). V was cut by 6 bases and J by 4 bases, with 15 bases left in between. CDR1 SGHTA and CDR2 FQGNSA come from the germline V gene. The CDR3 covers 15 residues. The CDR3 sequence is CASRAPQVLTGELFF. CDR3 nucleotides: TGTGCCAGCAGAGCCCCACAGGTCCTCACCGGGGAGCTGTTTTTT. Full variable domain (remainder filled in from reference TRBV7-2 and TRBJ2-2): GAGVSQSPSNKVTEKGKDVELRCDPISGHTALYWYRQSLGQGLEFLIYFQGNSAPDKSGLPSDRFSAERTGGSVSTLTIQRTQQEDSAVYLCASRAPQVLTGELFFGEGSRLTVL.